These 18 T cell receptor beta chains came from one sample sequenced in a study of molecular identifiers for immune sequencing clone quantification. TCRdb redid the calling of the PCR reads with MiXCR, one entry per CDR3 protein. The sample shows nearly 650,000 distinct CDR3 sequences, over 25% of them seen only once. Sequenced material: naive CD8+ T cells from blood, with Jurkat cell RNA spiked in. Subset indicated: FACS-sorted CD8+CD4-CCR7+CD45RA+ naive T cells. These receptors all come from a human donor in good health. Some libraries in this study had Jurkat cell RNA spiked in.

In its sample, this clonotype was seen many times. This chain uses TRBV24-1 with TRBJ2-1; the match to TRBD1 covers 8 bases. In germline, CDR1 is KGHDR, CDR2 SFDVKD. This CDR3 is built from 14 residues. J lost 5 bases, V lost 3 bases, and 2 bases had no gene match. CDR3 sequence reads: CATSDVTGDNEQFF. The CDR3 nucleotides read TGTGCCACCAGTGATGTGACAGGGGACAATGAGCAGTTCTTC.

The V and J genes are TRBV2 and TRBJ2-1, with D tentatively TRBD2 (6 bases). Germline V CDR1 and CDR2: SNHLY, FYNNEI. This CDR3 has 17 residues. Trimming pared 6 bases from V and 10 bases from J, leaving 28 bases between. The CDR3 coding sequence is TGTGCCAGCAGAGTCAACCCTGGAACGGGACTCTTGACAGAGCAGTTCTTC. Translation gives CASRVNPGTGLLTEQFF.

This clonotype was detected a few times. The rearrangement uses TRBV29-1 and TRBJ2-7, with 9 nucleotides matching TRBD1. V lost 6 bases to trimming and J lost 1 base; unmatched junction nucleotides: 10. The CDR3 is made up of 15 amino acids. Germline V gene data show CDR1 as SQVTM and CDR2 as ANQGSEA. CDR3 protein: CSVLGGQGYSYEQYF. The CDR3 DNA sequence: TGCAGCGTGTTGGGGGGACAGGGATATTCCTACGAGCAGTACTTC.

The table lists this clonotype with many counts. J is TRBJ2-2 and V is TRBV6-5, with TRBD1 matching over 7 bases. CDR3 length equals 14 residues. V dropped 0 bases and J dropped 5; count of bases not matched to a gene: 0. CDR1 is MNHEY and CDR2 is SVGAGI in the germline V gene. Here the CDR3 reads CASSYSTGTGELFF. CDR3 in DNA: TGTGCCAGCAGTTACTCGACAGGGACCGGGGAGCTGTTTTTT.

The table lists this clonotype with many counts. The chain links TRBV5-6 to TRBJ1-1; perhaps TRBD1 as D (6 bases). CDR1 and CDR2 from the germline V gene are SGHDT and YYEEEE. Between the trimmed V and J ends, which lost 0 bases and 1 base, there was a span of 10 bases. The CDR3 length is 15 residues. The CDR3 region has the DNA TGTGCCAGCAGCTTGGTTCGGACAGCGAACACTGAAGCTTTCTTT. It yields the protein CASSLVRTANTEAFF.

The chain links TRBV29-1 to TRBJ2-7, with a tentative D call TRBD2 (5 bases). The germline V gene has CDR1 SQVTM and CDR2 ANQGSEA. V gave up 1 base and J gave up 4 bases, with 11 bases separating them. This CDR3 region has 13 residues. This CDR3 is CSVEVALGYEQYF. CDR3 bases: TGCAGCGTTGAAGTAGCGTTGGGGTACGAGCAGTACTTC.

At least ten counts were recorded for this clonotype. The chain joins TRBV4-3 to TRBJ2-1, with 7 nucleotides matching TRBD1. This CDR3 is built from 14 residues. Trimming cost V 0 bases and J 7 bases; bases outside gene matches: 3. CDR1 and CDR2 from the germline V gene are LGHNA and YSLEER. The CDR3 region is CASSQEYRGNEQFF. CDR3 in DNA: TGCGCCAGCAGCCAAGAGTACAGGGGAAATGAGCAGTTCTTC.

This clonotype was recorded at least ten times. V is TRBV28 and J is TRBJ2-5, with TRBD2 as a possible D gene (6 bases). Deletions cut 2 bases from V and 3 bases from J, with 10 bases between. CDR1 and CDR2 from the germline V gene are MDHEN and SYDVKM. CDR3 length equals 14 residues. CDR3 sequence (DNA): TGTGCCAGCAGTTTAGATACTAGCAAAGAGACCCAGTACTTC. This translates into CASSLDTSKETQYF.

This clonotype was counted many times. CDR3 sequence reads: CAWSGEAPEAFF. In DNA, the CDR3 is TGTGCCTGGAGTGGTGAAGCCCCTGAAGCTTTCTTT. The rearrangement uses TRBV30 and TRBJ1-1; D uncertain. Per germline, CDR1 GTSNPN and CDR2 SVGIG (reference sequence). The V gene lost 1 base and the J gene lost 6 bases, with 9 bases spanning the gap. This CDR3 is 12 amino acids long.

About this clonotype itself: A much larger clone lies a single base off, so this may be a read error. The V call is TRBV20-1, the J call TRBJ1-5, with TRBD1 as a possible D gene (6 bases). With the DNA end fitting TRBJ2-3 better, the J assignment may be wrong. The CDR3 runs 11 residues. Germline assignment: CDR1 DFQATT and CDR2 SNEGSKA (reference sequence). The CDR3 sequence: CSARGGQPQYF. The CDR3, as DNA: TGCAGTGCTAGAGGAGGACAGCCCCAGTATTTT.

This clonotype has just a few counts. The chain has TRBV27 and TRBJ2-2, with D unclear. Germline loops: CDR1 MNHEY, CDR2 SMNVEV (reference sequence). The CDR3 is 17 amino acids. V lost 2 bases, J lost 6 bases, and 19 bases lay in between. The CDR3 loop reads CASSLIGPSGEAGELFF. The CDR3 DNA follows: TGTGCCAGCAGTTTAATCGGACCGTCAGGCGAAGCCGGGGAGCTGTTTTTT.

This clonotype was seen a few times. The V gene is TRBV28, the J gene TRBJ2-7; TRBD2 aligns across 9 bases. Germline loops: CDR1 MDHEN, CDR2 SYDVKM. The J segment lost 3 bases and the V segment lost 8 bases, leaving 8 bases of the junction unmatched. The CDR3 runs 14 residues. The CDR3, as DNA: TGTGCCAGCGCATTAGGACTAGCGAGCTACGAGCAGTACTTC. It encodes CASALGLASYEQYF.

This clonotype turned up a few times. The V call is TRBV5-1, the J call TRBJ2-7, with D perhaps TRBD1 or TRBD2 (5 bases each). The germline V and J ends were trimmed by 3 bases and 2 bases, with 12 bases remaining between them. This CDR3 contains 14 residues. CDR1 and CDR2 (germline): SGHRS, YFSETQ. The CDR3 nucleotides read TGCGCCAGCAGCTCCTTCGGGACGGCCTACGAGCAGTACTTC. Its protein is CASSSFGTAYEQYF.

The chain recombines TRBV6-2 or TRBV6-3 with TRBJ2-1, with D tentatively TRBD1 or TRBD2 (6 bases each). The CDR3 consists of 12 residues. The V end was cut by 2 bases, the J end by 14 bases, with 13 bases between. CDR1 is MNHEY, CDR2 SVGEGT, per germline. The CDR3 bases are TGTGCCAGCAGTTACGGGACACCGGGAGAGTTCTTC. Its protein is CASSYGTPGEFF.

The chain is built from TRBV7-9 and TRBJ2-5; 11 nucleotides agree with TRBD2. CDR3 size: 15 residues. Germline-derived CDR1 and CDR2 are SEHNR and FQNEAQ (reference sequence). After removal of 5 bases from V and 5 bases from J, the junction contained 7 bases not matched to a gene. The CDR3 here is CASSLTSGGIETQYF. The DNA of the CDR3 is TGTGCCAGCAGCCTCACTAGCGGGGGCATCGAGACCCAGTACTTC.

Remarks on this clonotype: One base away lies a much larger clone, so this may be a sequencing read error. This chain joins TRBV7-9 and TRBJ2-3, with D possibly TRBD1 on 6 matching bases. The DNA end lines up better with TRBJ1-5; the J call may be wrong. CDR1 and CDR2 (germline): SEHNR, FQNEAQ (reference sequence). The CDR3 is 15 amino acids. CDR3 coding DNA: TGTGCCAGCAGCTTGGGCTGGGGGGACACAGATACGCAGCATTTT. This codes for CASSLGWGDTDTQHF.

This clonotype was recorded at least ten times. The V and J genes are TRBV28 and TRBJ1-5; D is unclear. Looked up from germline, CDR1 is MDHEN and CDR2 is SYDVKM. Trimming left V 5 bases short and J 0 bases short, with 11 bases between. This CDR3 has 15 residues. Written as DNA, the CDR3 is TGTGCCAGCAGTACCCCAGAGTATAGCAATCAGCCCCAGCATTTT. This encodes CASSTPEYSNQPQHF.

Details on this clonotype: One base away lies a much larger clone, so this may be a sequencing read error. The gene calls are TRBV25-1 and TRBJ2-7; D unclear. The germline V and J ends were trimmed by 7 bases and 0 bases, with 19 bases remaining between them. CDR3 length equals 16 residues. In germline, CDR1 is MGHDK, CDR2 SYGVNS. This CDR3 is CASTRTGEEHSYEQYF. The CDR3, as DNA: TGTGCCAGCACTAGAACTGGAGAGGAGCACTCCTACGAGCAGTACTTC.